This is a list of T cell receptor beta chains from one sample in a study of blood T cell repertoires in COVID-19. Produced via immunoSEQ multiplex PCR; TCRdb's table is partial and in-frame only. The sample has some 360,000 clones, 80% to 90% seen once; the top ten hold approximately 2.4%. Specimen: peripheral blood. Receptors originate from a woman aged 55-69 years with COVID-19, enrolled during active disease. CDR3s include the opening cysteine and the closing phenylalanine or tryptophan. A D gene is named only where the DNA matches it firmly. Clone size is stated in some rows and not others, as once, few, many or a class when expanded.

CDR3 DNA: TGTGCCAGCAGCTTGGGCGGTATCTCCTATAATTCACCCCTCCACTTT
CDR3 protein: CASSLGGISYNSPLHF
D gene: .
clone size: once
V gene: TRBV5-4
J gene: TRBJ1-6

CDR3 DNA: TGCGCCAGCAGACCTCGGGGGAACCCCAACACCGGGGAGCTGTTTTTT
CDR3 protein: CASRPRGNPNTGELFF
D gene: .
clone size: .
V gene: TRBV5-1
J gene: TRBJ2-2

CDR3 DNA: TGTGCCAGCAGCCAAGCCGGGTTAAGGTCCCCTCATGGAAACACCATATATTTT
CDR3 protein: CASSQAGLRSPHGNTIYF
D gene: .
clone size: .
V gene: TRBV3-1/TRBV3-2
J gene: TRBJ1-3

CDR3 DNA: TGTGCCTGGAGGAGCCCTAACTATGGCTACACCTTC
CDR3 protein: CAWRSPNYGYTF
D gene: .
clone size: .
V gene: TRBV30
J gene: TRBJ1-2

CDR3 DNA: TGTGCCATCAGTGACCCAGGCAGAAGCCCCGAGCAGTACTTC
CDR3 protein: CAISDPGRSPEQYF
D gene: .
clone size: .
V gene: TRBV10-3
J gene: TRBJ2-7

CDR3 DNA: TGTGCCAGTAGCAAGGGACAGGTGGTCAATCAGCCCCAGCATTTT
CDR3 protein: CASSKGQVVNQPQHF
D gene: TRBD1
clone size: .
V gene: TRBV19
J gene: TRBJ1-5

CDR3 DNA: TGTGCCAGCAGCCAAGCCACCAGGGCTTCCCAAGAGACCCAGTACTTC
CDR3 protein: CASSQATRASQETQYF
D gene: .
clone size: .
V gene: TRBV4-2
J gene: TRBJ2-5

CDR3 DNA: TGTGCCAGCAGCCATTGGGACAGGGCGGCCGGGGAGCTGTTTTTT
CDR3 protein: CASSHWDRAAGELFF
D gene: TRBD1
clone size: .
V gene: TRBV3-1/TRBV3-2
J gene: TRBJ2-2

CDR3 DNA: TGTGCCACCAGTGCACCCTCGGGACTAGCGGGGGGGACGTATGAGCAGTTCTTC
CDR3 protein: CATSAPSGLAGGTYEQFF
D gene: TRBD2
clone size: .
V gene: TRBV24-1
J gene: TRBJ2-1

CDR3 DNA: TGTGCCTGGAGCGGTGACAGGGGACCTGGAAACACCATATATTTT
CDR3 protein: CAWSGDRGPGNTIYF
D gene: TRBD1
clone size: .
V gene: TRBV30
J gene: TRBJ1-3

CDR3 DNA: TGTGCCAGCTCACTCCGGGACAGACTCTACGAGCAGTACTTC
CDR3 protein: CASSLRDRLYEQYF
D gene: TRBD1
clone size: once
V gene: TRBV18
J gene: TRBJ2-7

CDR3 DNA: TGTGCCAGCATCTACGGGGCTAATGAAAAACTGTTTTTT
CDR3 protein: CASIYGANEKLFF
D gene: .
clone size: .
V gene: TRBV7-9
J gene: TRBJ1-4

CDR3 DNA: TGTGCCAGCTCACCACTTGCAGGGAACTATGGCTACACCTTC
CDR3 protein: CASSPLAGNYGYTF
D gene: .
clone size: .
V gene: TRBV18
J gene: TRBJ1-2

CDR3 DNA: TGCGCCAGCGGGAGGGACAGGGTATACGAGCAGTACTTC
CDR3 protein: CASGRDRVYEQYF
D gene: TRBD1
clone size: .
V gene: TRBV10-1
J gene: TRBJ2-7

CDR3 DNA: TGTGCCAGCAGTTTGGAGTACGAGCAGTACTTC
CDR3 protein: CASSLEYEQYF
D gene: .
clone size: .
V gene: TRBV12-3/TRBV12-4
J gene: TRBJ2-7

CDR3 DNA: TGTGCCAGTAGTAAGCGGGGGGGCGTGGAGACCCAGTACTTC
CDR3 protein: CASSKRGGVETQYF
D gene: TRBD2
clone size: .
V gene: TRBV19
J gene: TRBJ2-5

CDR3 DNA: TGTGCCAGCAGTTTTAAGGGGACTAGCAACTACGAGCAGTACTTC
CDR3 protein: CASSFKGTSNYEQYF
D gene: TRBD2
clone size: .
V gene: TRBV28
J gene: TRBJ2-7

CDR3 DNA: TGCGCCAGCAGCACACAGCCGGGACAGGGCTCTGGAAACACCATATATTTT
CDR3 protein: CASSTQPGQGSGNTIYF
D gene: TRBD1
clone size: .
V gene: TRBV5-1
J gene: TRBJ1-3

CDR3 DNA: TGTGCCAGCAGCCAAGGAAACAGGGGCTATGGCTACACCTTC
CDR3 protein: CASSQGNRGYGYTF
D gene: TRBD1
clone size: .
V gene: TRBV3-1/TRBV3-2
J gene: TRBJ1-2

CDR3 DNA: TGTGCCAGCAACCGGGACAGGGACACTGAAGCTTTCTTT
CDR3 protein: CASNRDRDTEAFF
D gene: TRBD1
clone size: once
V gene: TRBV6-5
J gene: TRBJ1-1

CDR3 DNA: TGCGCCAGCAGCTTGGCCGGACAGTTGTTTGGAGAAAAACTGTTTTTT
CDR3 protein: CASSLAGQLFGEKLFF
D gene: .
clone size: .
V gene: TRBV5-1
J gene: TRBJ1-4

CDR3 DNA: TGCAGCGTTGAAAACGGGGAGGACTATGGCTACACCTTC
CDR3 protein: CSVENGEDYGYTF
D gene: .
clone size: .
V gene: TRBV29-1
J gene: TRBJ1-2

CDR3 DNA: TGTGCCAGCAGCCGAAGGGGGAATTCACCCCTCCACTTT
CDR3 protein: CASSRRGNSPLHF
D gene: .
clone size: .
V gene: TRBV28
J gene: TRBJ1-6

CDR3 DNA: TGTGCCACGGCCGACTCCTGGGATACGCAGTATTTT
CDR3 protein: CATADSWDTQYF
D gene: .
clone size: .
V gene: TRBV28
J gene: TRBJ2-3

CDR3 DNA: TGCGCCAGCAGCTTGGCCGGGTGGGGGCAGATGAACACTGAAGCTTTCTTT
CDR3 protein: CASSLAGWGQMNTEAFF
D gene: .
clone size: .
V gene: TRBV5-1
J gene: TRBJ1-1

CDR3 DNA: TGCGCCAGCGCGAGATTGGACAGAGGAAACTATGGCTACACCTTC
CDR3 protein: CASARLDRGNYGYTF
D gene: .
clone size: .
V gene: TRBV5-1
J gene: TRBJ1-2

CDR3 DNA: TGTGCCAGCTCAAGAGCGGGGAAAGCCCAAGAGACCCAGTACTTC
CDR3 protein: CASSRAGKAQETQYF
D gene: TRBD2
clone size: .
V gene: TRBV18
J gene: TRBJ2-5

CDR3 DNA: TGTGCCAGCCTACAGCGGGCTGAAGCTTTCTTT
CDR3 protein: CASLQRAEAFF
D gene: .
clone size: .
V gene: TRBV2
J gene: TRBJ1-1

CDR3 DNA: TGTGCCAGCAGCTTAATACAGATTTCCACCTACAATGAGCAGTTCTTC
CDR3 protein: CASSLIQISTYNEQFF
D gene: .
clone size: .
V gene: TRBV5-8
J gene: TRBJ2-1

CDR3 DNA: TGTGCCAGCAGCCAAGAGTGGGCGGGGGGCATTAATGAGCAGTTCTTC
CDR3 protein: CASSQEWAGGINEQFF
D gene: TRBD2
clone size: .
V gene: TRBV3-1/TRBV3-2
J gene: TRBJ2-1

CDR3 DNA: TGTGCCAGCAGTTCCACGCCCGGTCGGGGGTCTGAGGGAAACACCATATATTTT
CDR3 protein: CASSSTPGRGSEGNTIYF
D gene: .
clone size: many
V gene: TRBV7-9
J gene: TRBJ1-3

CDR3 DNA: TGTGCCAGCAGCCAAGGCGGACAGGGAAAATCTGGAAACACCATATATTTT
CDR3 protein: CASSQGGQGKSGNTIYF
D gene: TRBD1
clone size: once
V gene: TRBV3-1/TRBV3-2
J gene: TRBJ1-3

CDR3 DNA: TGTGCCAGCAGCTTAGCTGGGACAAAGGAGGAGCAGTACTTC
CDR3 protein: CASSLAGTKEEQYF
D gene: .
clone size: .
V gene: TRBV7-9
J gene: TRBJ2-7

CDR3 DNA: TGCGCCAGCAGTGAGGCAGCGGGCCGAGCCACAGATACGCAGTATTTT
CDR3 protein: CASSEAAGRATDTQYF
D gene: .
clone size: .
V gene: TRBV10-2
J gene: TRBJ2-3

CDR3 DNA: TGTGCCACGAAGGATGGAGACAGGGGCCATACAAGTGAGCAGTTCTTC
CDR3 protein: CATKDGDRGHTSEQFF
D gene: TRBD1
clone size: once
V gene: TRBV27
J gene: TRBJ2-1

CDR3 DNA: TGTGCCAGCACCGAACTCAGGGGTAATCAGCCCCAGCATTTT
CDR3 protein: CASTELRGNQPQHF
D gene: .
clone size: once
V gene: TRBV28
J gene: TRBJ1-5